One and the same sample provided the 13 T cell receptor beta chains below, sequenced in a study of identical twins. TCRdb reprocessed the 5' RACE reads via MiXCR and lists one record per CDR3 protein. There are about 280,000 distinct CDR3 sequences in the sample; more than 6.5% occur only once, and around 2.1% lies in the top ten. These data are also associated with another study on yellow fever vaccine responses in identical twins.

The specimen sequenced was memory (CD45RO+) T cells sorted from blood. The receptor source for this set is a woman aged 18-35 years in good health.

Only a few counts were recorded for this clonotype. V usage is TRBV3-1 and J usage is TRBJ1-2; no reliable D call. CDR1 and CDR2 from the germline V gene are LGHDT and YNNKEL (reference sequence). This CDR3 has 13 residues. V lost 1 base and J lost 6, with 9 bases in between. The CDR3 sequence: CASSQAGPNGYTF. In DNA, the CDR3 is TGTGCCAGCAGCCAAGCTGGCCCGAATGGCTACACCTTC.

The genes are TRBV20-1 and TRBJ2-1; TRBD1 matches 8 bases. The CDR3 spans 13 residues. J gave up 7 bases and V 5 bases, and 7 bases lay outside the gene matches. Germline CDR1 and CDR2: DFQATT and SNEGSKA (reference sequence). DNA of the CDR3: TGCAGTGCTTACAGACAGGGGACTAATGAGCAGTTCTTC. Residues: CSAYRQGTNEQFF.

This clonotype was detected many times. CDR3 sequence reads: CASSSGWVTSGYNNEQFF. The CDR3 DNA follows: TGCGCCAGCAGTTCGGGATGGGTGACTAGCGGGTACAACAATGAGCAGTTCTTC. The chain is built from TRBV5-1 and TRBJ2-1, with 10 positions matching TRBD2. Germline lookup yields CDR1 SGHRS and CDR2 YFSETQ. The CDR3 loop spans 18 amino acids. The junction had 16 bases not matched to a gene; V was cut back by 5 bases and J by 5 bases.

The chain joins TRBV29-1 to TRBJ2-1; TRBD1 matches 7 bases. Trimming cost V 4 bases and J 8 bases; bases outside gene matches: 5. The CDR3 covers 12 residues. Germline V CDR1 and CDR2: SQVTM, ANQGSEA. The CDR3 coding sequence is TGCAGCGTTGTAGGGGGCTTAGATGAGCAGTTCTTC. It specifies CSVVGGLDEQFF.

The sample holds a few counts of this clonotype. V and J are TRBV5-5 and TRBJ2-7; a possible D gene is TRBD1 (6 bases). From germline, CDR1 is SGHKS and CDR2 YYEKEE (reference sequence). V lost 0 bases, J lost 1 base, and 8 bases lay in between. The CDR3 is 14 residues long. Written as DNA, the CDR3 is TGTGCCAGCAGCTTGGGGGGGCCATCCTACGAGCAGTACGTC. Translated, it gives CASSLGGPSYEQYV.

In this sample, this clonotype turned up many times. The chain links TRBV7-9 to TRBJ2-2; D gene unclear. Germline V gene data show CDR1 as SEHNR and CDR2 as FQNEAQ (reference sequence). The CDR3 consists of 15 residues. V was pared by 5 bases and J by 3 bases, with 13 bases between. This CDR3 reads CASSNIIAHTGELFF. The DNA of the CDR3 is TGTGCCAGCAGCAATATAATAGCCCACACCGGGGAGCTGTTTTTT.

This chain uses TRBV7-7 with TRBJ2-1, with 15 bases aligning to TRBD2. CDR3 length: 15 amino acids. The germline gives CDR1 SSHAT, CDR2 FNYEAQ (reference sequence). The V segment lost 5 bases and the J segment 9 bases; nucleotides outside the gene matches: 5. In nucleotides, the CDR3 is TGTGCCAGCAGCCTGGGACTAGCGGGAGGTTTTGAGCAGTTCTTC. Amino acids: CASSLGLAGGFEQFF. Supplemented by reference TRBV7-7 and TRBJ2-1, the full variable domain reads GAGVSQSPRYKVTKRGQDVTLRCDPISSHATLYWYQQALGQGPEFLTYFNYEAQPDKSGLPSDRFSAERPEGSISTLTIQRTEQRDSAMYRCASSLGLAGGFEQFFGPGTRLTVL.

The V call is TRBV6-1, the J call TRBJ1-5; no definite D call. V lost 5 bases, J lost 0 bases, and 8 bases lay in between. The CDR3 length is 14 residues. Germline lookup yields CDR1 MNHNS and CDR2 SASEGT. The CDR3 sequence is CASSPRYSNQPQHF. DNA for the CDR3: TGTGCCAGCAGTCCCAGATATAGCAATCAGCCCCAGCATTTT.

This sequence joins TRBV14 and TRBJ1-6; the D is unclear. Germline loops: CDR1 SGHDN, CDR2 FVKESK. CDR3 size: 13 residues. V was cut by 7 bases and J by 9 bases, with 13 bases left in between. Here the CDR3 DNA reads TGTGCCAGCAACCGGCACATAAGTTCACCCCTCCACTTT. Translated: CASNRHISSPLHF.

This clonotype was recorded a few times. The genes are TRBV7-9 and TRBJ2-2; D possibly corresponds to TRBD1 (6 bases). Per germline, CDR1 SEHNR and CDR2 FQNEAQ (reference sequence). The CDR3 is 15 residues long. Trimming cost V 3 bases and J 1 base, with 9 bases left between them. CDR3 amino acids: CASSLSQGNTGELFF. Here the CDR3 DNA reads TGTGCCAGCAGCTTGTCACAGGGGAACACCGGGGAGCTGTTTTTT. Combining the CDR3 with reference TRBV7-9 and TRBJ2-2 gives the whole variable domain DTGVSQNPRHKITKRGQNVTFRCDPISEHNRLYWYRQTLGQGPEFLTYFQNEAQLEKSRLLSDRFSAERPKGSFSTLEIQRTEQGDSAMYLCASSLSQGNTGELFFGEGSRLTVL.

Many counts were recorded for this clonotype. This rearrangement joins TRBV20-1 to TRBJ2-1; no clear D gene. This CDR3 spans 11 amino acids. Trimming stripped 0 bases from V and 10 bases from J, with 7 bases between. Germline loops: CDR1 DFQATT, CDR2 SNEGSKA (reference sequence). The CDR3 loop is CSARDITEQFF. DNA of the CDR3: TGCAGTGCTAGAGATATCACGGAGCAGTTCTTC.

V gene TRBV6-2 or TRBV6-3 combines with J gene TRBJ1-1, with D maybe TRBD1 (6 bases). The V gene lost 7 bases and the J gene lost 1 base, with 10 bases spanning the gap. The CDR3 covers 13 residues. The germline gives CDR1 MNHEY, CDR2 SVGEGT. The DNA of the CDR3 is TGTGCCAGCAAGGGGGTGGGGAACACTGAAGCTTTCTTT. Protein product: CASKGVGNTEAFF.

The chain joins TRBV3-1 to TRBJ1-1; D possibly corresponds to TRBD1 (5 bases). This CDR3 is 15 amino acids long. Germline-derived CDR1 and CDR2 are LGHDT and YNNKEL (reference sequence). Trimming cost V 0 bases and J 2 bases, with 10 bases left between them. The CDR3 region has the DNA TGTGCCAGCAGCCAAGATAGCAGGGTCAACACTGAAGCTTTCTTT. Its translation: CASSQDSRVNTEAFF. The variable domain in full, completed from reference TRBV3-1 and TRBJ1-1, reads DTAVSQTPKYLVTQMGNDKSIKCEQNLGHDTMYWYKQDSKKFLKIMFSYNNKELIINETVPNRFSPKSPDKAHLNLHINSLELGDSAVYFCASSQDSRVNTEAFFGQGTRLTVV.